The rows below give T cell receptor beta chains drawn from one sample of a study of cytomegalovirus exposure and HLA in healthy donors. Using immunoSEQ multiplex PCR, the repertoire was profiled, and TCRdb retains in-frame clones only, with some absent. Found here are tens of thousands of clones, roughly 94% of them singletons; the top ten hold 0.69%. Specimen: PBMCs. The receptor set was obtained from a young woman in good health and CMV-seronegative. Each CDR3 is given with its conserved first and last residue. The order of the fields is V gene, D gene, clone size, J gene, CDR3 protein, CDR3 DNA. A D gene is named only where the DNA matches it firmly. Rows give clone size only sometimes, using once, few, many, or a class for an expanded clone.

v_call: TRBV27
d_call: .
clone_size: .
j_call: TRBJ2-1
cdr3_aa: CASSPNGWSSYNEQFF
cdr3_nt: TGTGCCAGCAGCCCCAACGGCTGGAGCTCCTACAATGAGCAGTTCTTC

v_call: TRBV4-1
d_call: TRBD2
clone_size: .
j_call: TRBJ2-4
cdr3_aa: CASSLGMAGGLTKNIQYF
cdr3_nt: TGCGCCAGCAGCCTAGGAATGGCGGGAGGACTAACCAAAAACATTCAGTACTTC

v_call: TRBV7-6
d_call: .
clone_size: .
j_call: TRBJ2-1
cdr3_aa: CASSPAGRPKQFF
cdr3_nt: TGTGCCAGCAGCCCCGCAGGGCGGCCTAAGCAGTTCTTC

v_call: TRBV19
d_call: TRBD1
clone_size: .
j_call: TRBJ1-5
cdr3_aa: CASSIDASGQGIVQPQHF
cdr3_nt: TGTGCCAGTAGTATAGATGCCTCAGGACAGGGAATCGTTCAGCCCCAGCATTTT

v_call: TRBV4-2
d_call: .
clone_size: .
j_call: TRBJ2-2
cdr3_aa: CASRRELGNTGELFF
cdr3_nt: TGTGCCAGTAGACGGGAACTAGGGAACACCGGGGAGCTGTTTTTT

v_call: TRBV7-2
d_call: TRBD1
clone_size: .
j_call: TRBJ2-1
cdr3_aa: CASSGRQGASSYNEQFF
cdr3_nt: TGTGCCAGCAGCGGCCGACAGGGGGCTAGCTCCTACAATGAGCAGTTCTTC

v_call: TRBV28
d_call: .
clone_size: .
j_call: TRBJ2-3
cdr3_aa: CASSLGTLRGGTQYF
cdr3_nt: TGTGCCAGCAGCCTCGGGACCCTGCGGGGTGGTACGCAGTATTTT

v_call: TRBV28
d_call: .
clone_size: .
j_call: TRBJ1-2
cdr3_aa: CASSLGRAYGYTF
cdr3_nt: TGTGCCAGCAGTTTAGGCAGGGCTTATGGCTACACCTTC

v_call: TRBV19
d_call: .
clone_size: .
j_call: TRBJ2-1
cdr3_aa: CASSIDGPGYGYNEQFF
cdr3_nt: TGTGCCAGTAGTATAGACGGCCCCGGGTACGGGTACAATGAGCAGTTCTTC

v_call: TRBV6-5
d_call: TRBD2
clone_size: few
j_call: TRBJ2-7
cdr3_aa: CASSYRSGGTYEQYF
cdr3_nt: TGTGCCAGCAGTTACAGGAGCGGGGGGACCTACGAGCAGTACTTC

v_call: TRBV7-2
d_call: .
clone_size: .
j_call: TRBJ2-3
cdr3_aa: CASRPPGGTQYF
cdr3_nt: TGTGCCAGCAGGCCCCCCGGGGGTACGCAGTATTTT

v_call: TRBV6-4
d_call: .
clone_size: .
j_call: TRBJ1-6
cdr3_aa: CASSEAYGASPLHF
cdr3_nt: TGTGCCAGCAGTGAGGCGTATGGGGCATCACCCCTCCACTTT

v_call: TRBV19
d_call: TRBD1
clone_size: .
j_call: TRBJ2-6
cdr3_aa: CASSISWTGALSGANVLTF
cdr3_nt: TGTGCCAGTAGTATCTCCTGGACAGGAGCCCTCTCTGGGGCCAACGTCCTGACTTTC

v_call: TRBV7-9
d_call: .
clone_size: .
j_call: TRBJ1-1
cdr3_aa: CASSTQAGGAEAFF
cdr3_nt: TGTGCCAGCAGCACCCAGGCGGGCGGGGCTGAAGCTTTCTTT

v_call: TRBV2
d_call: .
clone_size: .
j_call: TRBJ2-1
cdr3_aa: CASLEDGNSYNEQFF
cdr3_nt: TGTGCCAGCCTCGAAGACGGGAACTCCTACAATGAGCAGTTCTTC

v_call: TRBV7-9
d_call: TRBD2
clone_size: .
j_call: TRBJ2-5
cdr3_aa: CASSTTSGAYQETQYF
cdr3_nt: TGTGCCAGCAGCACTACTAGCGGGGCGTACCAAGAGACCCAGTACTTC

v_call: TRBV18
d_call: .
clone_size: .
j_call: TRBJ1-2
cdr3_aa: CASSPNPAPGGGYTF
cdr3_nt: TGTGCCAGCTCACCAAATCCAGCGCCGGGAGGTGGCTACACCTTC